The present entry profiles one TCR beta chain with its context. This sample is part of a study of T cell responses to AZD1222 COVID-19 vaccine. Trimming at V came to 5 bases and at J to 5 bases, leaving 4 bases not matched to a gene. Looked up from germline, CDR1 is MDHEN and CDR2 is SYDVKM. The CDR3 extends over 13 amino acids. Assay used: immunoSEQ multiplex PCR; TCRdb lists only in-frame clones, some missing. The table lists some 150,000 clones, about 91% of them singletons, with 4.4% in the top ten. The genes are TRBV28 and TRBJ2-5, with 8 bases identical to TRBD2. The receptor's source is an adult in good health. The sample here was peripheral blood, taken on day 0 of MenACWY control vaccination. The CDR3 reads CASSAGGGETQYF. CDR3 coding DNA: TGTGCCAGCAGTGCGGGGGGCGGGGAGACCCAGTACTTC.